This record concerns one T cell receptor beta chain sequence. The data stem from a study of human CD4 T cells and Enterobacteriaceae. Proliferating activated T cells were sorted by FACS as CFSE-low CD25+ ICOS+ after roughly 6-7 days. Sorted memory CD4+ T cells were CFSE-labeled and cultured 2:1 with irradiated antigen-pulsed autologous monocytes. The memory gate held CD4+ cells that were not CD45RA+CCR7+CD95- naive cells, over 98% pure. The assay was immunoSEQ multiplex PCR, and TCRdb's table has in-frame clones only and misses some. The data hold around 1,100 clones, with 30% to 40% observed a single time. CDR3 size: 13 residues. Germline CDR1 SGHAT, CDR2 FQNNGV. The ends lost 5 bases at V and 5 bases at J; junction bases unmatched: 3.

The receptor's source is a human donor in good health. The chain is built from TRBV11-2 and TRBJ2-5; 9 bases map to TRBD1. Sequenced input: bacteria-reactive CD4+ T cells grown in culture. Regarding subset: CFSE-low proliferating memory CD4 T cells sorted after in vitro stimulation with a heat-inactivated bacterium or M. tuberculosis lysate. The CDR3, as DNA: TGTGCCAGCAGCCGAGACAGGGGGGAGACCCAGTACTTC. It is translated as CASSRDRGETQYF.